These 22 T cell receptor beta chains were sequenced from one sample in a study of blood T cell repertoires in COVID-19 (dated by TCRdb to between 2020 and 2021). Libraries were prepared through the immunoSEQ multiplex PCR assay. TCRdb holds this immuneACCESS table with in-frame rearrangements only. Some clones are missing; in checked studies, unresolved V genes explain under half, and the rest has no known cause. For this sample there are 50,000 or so clones; roughly 90% appear just once. The top ten clones comprise around an eighth of the sample. The sample comprised peripheral blood. These TCRs come from a human donor with active COVID-19. The donor label of this sample is uncertain.

The V and J genes are TRBV6-1 and TRBJ2-2; 11 bases agree with TRBD2. The CDR3 is made up of 17 amino acids. The junction had 10 bases not matched to a gene; V was cut back by 4 bases and J by 6 bases. Germline V gives CDR1 MNHNS, CDR2 SASEGT. The CDR3 loop reads CASSARLAGRGSGELFF. The CDR3 coding sequence is TGTGCCAGCAGTGCCCGACTAGCGGGGAGGGGGTCCGGGGAGCTGTTTTTT.

The CDR3 here is CASGDRGPPLELFF. CDR3 coding DNA: TGTGCCAGCGGGGACAGGGGGCCCCCTTTGGAGCTGTTTTTT. The chain links TRBV6-5 to TRBJ2-2, with 12 bases that match TRBD1. The ends lost 8 bases at V and 10 bases at J; junction bases unmatched: 8. The CDR3 consists of 14 residues. Germline CDR1 and CDR2: MNHEY and SVGAGI.

The gene calls are TRBV5-1 and TRBJ1-1; 8 bases are shared with TRBD1. Per the germline V gene, CDR1 is SGHRS and CDR2 is YFSETQ. The CDR3 totals 15 residues. Trimming removed 3 bases from V and 1 base from J; junction bases left unmatched: 5. The CDR3 here is CASSSDGQGNTEAFF. The CDR3 nucleotides are TGCGCCAGCAGCTCAGACGGACAGGGGAACACTGAAGCTTTCTTT.

This chain joins TRBV5-1 and TRBJ2-1; no clear D. The CDR3 runs to 14 residues. Trimming removed 4 bases at V and 7 bases at J, with 15 bases between. Germline values: CDR1 SGHRS, CDR2 YFSETQ. CDR3 sequence reads: CASSPLVGLNEQFF. The CDR3 nucleotides are TGCGCCAGCAGCCCCCTAGTCGGTTTAAATGAGCAGTTCTTC.

The chain couples TRBV5-1 to TRBJ2-3, with D possibly matching TRBD2 (6 bases). Trimming shortened V by 0 bases and J by 0 bases, and 20 bases separated the two germline ends. There are 19 residues in the CDR3. From germline, CDR1 is SGHRS and CDR2 YFSETQ. The CDR3: CASSLEPGRGGASTDTQYF. The CDR3 DNA sequence: TGCGCCAGCAGCTTGGAACCGGGGCGTGGCGGGGCTAGCACAGATACGCAGTATTTT.

CDR3 sequence reads: CASSPRPSNAWTSGSSYEQYF. CDR3 sequence (DNA): TGTGCCAGCAGCCCTCGCCCCTCAAATGCCTGGACTAGCGGGAGCTCCTACGAGCAGTACTTC. V and J are TRBV7-8 and TRBJ2-7, with TRBD2 matching 13 bases. CDR3 length equals 21 residues. V trimming: 5 bases; J trimming: 0 bases; junction bases outside the gene matches: 19. Germline V lookup: CDR1 SGHVS, CDR2 FQNEAQ. Supplemented by reference TRBV7-8 and TRBJ2-7, the full variable domain reads GAGVSQSPRYKVAKRGQDVALRCDPISGHVSLFWYQQALGQGPEFLTYFQNEAQLDKSGLPSDRFFAERPEGSVSTLKIQRTQQEDSAVYLCASSPRPSNAWTSGSSYEQYFGPGTRLTVT.

V is TRBV9 and J is TRBJ1-3; no firm D call. The V gene lost 3 bases and the J gene lost 2 bases, with 9 bases spanning the gap. The CDR3 has 14 residues. The germline V gene encodes CDR1 SGDLS and CDR2 YYNGEE. The CDR3 sequence: CASSGFSTGNTIYF. The CDR3 DNA sequence: TGTGCCAGCAGCGGTTTCAGTACTGGAAACACCATATATTTT. Complete variable domain (other parts from reference TRBV9 and TRBJ1-3): DSGVTQTPKHLITATGQRVTLRCSPRSGDLSVYWYQQSLDQGLQFLIQYYNGEERAKGNILERFSAQQFPDLHSELNLSSLELGDSALYFCASSGFSTGNTIYFGEGSWLTVV.

The chain employs TRBV6-1 and TRBJ1-2; D is uncertain. Trimming shortened V by 2 bases and J by 0 bases, and 7 bases separated the two germline ends. The length of the CDR3 is 14 residues. Germline CDR1 is MNHNS and CDR2 is SASEGT. The CDR3 sequence: CASSETMSNYGYTF. The CDR3 DNA follows: TGTGCCAGCAGTGAAACTATGTCTAACTATGGCTACACCTTC.

The chain recombines TRBV3-1 (or the pseudogene TRBV3-2) with TRBJ2-1; 8 bases are a match to TRBD1. The germline gives CDR1 LGHDT, CDR2 YNNKEL (reference sequence). This CDR3 comprises 15 residues. V lost 1 base and J lost 2; bases outside the gene matches: 1. DNA for the CDR3: TGTGCCAGCAGCCAAGCAGGGGGCGCCTACAATGAGCAGTTCTTC. Translated: CASSQAGGAYNEQFF.

J is TRBJ1-2 and V is TRBV11-2, with D possibly TRBD1 on 6 matching bases. CDR1 is SGHAT and CDR2 is FQNNGV in the germline V gene. The V end was cut by 3 bases, the J end by 0 bases, with 20 bases between. CDR3 length: 18 amino acids. The CDR3 coding sequence is TGTGCCAGCAGCTTGGAAGGGACAAAGAGGCAAACTAACTATGGCTACACCTTC. This sequence encodes CASSLEGTKRQTNYGYTF.

The rearrangement joins TRBV15 to TRBJ2-1; D is possibly TRBD2 (5 bases). This CDR3 is 16 amino acids long. Trimming removed 1 base from V and 4 bases from J, with 14 bases in between. CDR1 is LNHNV, CDR2 YYDKDF, per germline (reference sequence). The CDR3 bases are TGTGCCACCAGCAGAGGCCGGGATATGCGTTACAATGAGCAGTTCTTC. It encodes CATSRGRDMRYNEQFF.

The chain links TRBV12-5 to TRBJ2-3; 9 bases fit TRBD1. There are 15 residues in the CDR3. The ends lost 5 bases at V and 1 base at J; junction bases unmatched: 4. Looked up from germline, CDR1 is LGHNT and CDR2 is FRNRAP. Here the CDR3 reads CASGKDRGGTDTQYF. CDR3 DNA sequence: TGTGCTAGTGGTAAGGACAGGGGCGGCACAGATACGCAGTATTTT.

DNA of the CDR3: TGTGCCAGCGGCGAACTAGCGAGCTACGAGCAGTACTTC. Its protein is CASGELASYEQYF. The rearrangement links TRBV14 to TRBJ2-7, with 7 positions matching TRBD2. Germline assignment: CDR1 SGHDN and CDR2 FVKESK. The length of the CDR3 is 13 residues. V lost 8 bases to trimming and J lost 3 bases; unmatched junction nucleotides: 7.

The chain links TRBV4-1 to TRBJ2-1; 10 bases match TRBD2. CDR1 is MGHRA, CDR2 YSYEKL, per germline. This CDR3 region has 16 residues. Trimming removed 4 bases from V and 4 bases from J; junction bases left unmatched: 7. The CDR3 nucleotides read TGCGCCAGCAGCCCTCAACTAGCGGGAAGGTACAATGAGCAGTTCTTC. Its translation: CASSPQLAGRYNEQFF.

V is TRBV18 and J is TRBJ2-1; D perhaps matches TRBD1 (5 bases). The germline V gene encodes CDR1 KGHSH and CDR2 LQKENI. The length of the CDR3 is 15 residues. V shed 4 bases and J shed 0 bases, with 10 bases lying between them. The CDR3 coding sequence is TGTGCCAGCTCACTACAGGAGAGCTCCTACAATGAGCAGTTCTTC. The encoded protein is CASSLQESSYNEQFF.

The chain has TRBV6-5 and TRBJ1-2, with D unresolved. Looked up from germline, CDR1 is MNHEY and CDR2 is SVGAGI. CDR3 length: 14 residues. V dropped 10 bases and J dropped 3 bases, with 18 bases sitting between them. The CDR3 DNA reads as TGTGCCACCAGGCGAGGGCGCGGCTACTATGGCTACACCTTC. This gives the protein CATRRGRGYYGYTF.

This chain joins TRBV28 and TRBJ1-2; 7 bases fit TRBD1. V shed 2 bases, J shed 6 bases, and the junction held 9 bases outside the gene matches. CDR1 and CDR2 (germline): MDHEN, SYDVKM. The CDR3 runs 15 residues. CDR3 sequence reads: CASSLTGVKGDGYTF. In nucleotides, the CDR3 is TGTGCCAGCAGTTTAACAGGGGTAAAGGGTGATGGCTACACCTTC.

The V and J genes are TRBV2 and TRBJ2-3; 15 bases are a match to TRBD2. Germline assignment: CDR1 SNHLY and CDR2 FYNNEI. This CDR3 has 16 residues. J was trimmed by 3 bases and V by 4 bases; bases with no gene match: 2. The CDR3 spells CASSGGLAGGTDTQYF. In DNA, the CDR3 is TGTGCCAGCAGTGGGGGACTAGCGGGAGGTACAGATACGCAGTATTTT.

The gene calls are TRBV27 and TRBJ2-7; D possibly corresponds to TRBD2 (6 bases). The germline CDR1 and CDR2 sequences are MNHEY and SMNVEV (reference sequence). V lost 2 bases, J lost 6 bases, and 14 bases lay in between. The CDR3 has 14 residues. Here the CDR3 DNA reads TGTGCCAGCAGTTTAAGGAGGGGTGATGGCGAGCAGTACTTC. It encodes CASSLRRGDGEQYF.

CDR3: CASSFGGYEQYF. The CDR3 DNA is TGTGCCAGCAGCTTTGGGGGGTACGAGCAGTACTTC. The rearrangement uses TRBV11-2 and TRBJ2-7, with D maybe TRBD2 (6 bases). There are 12 residues in the CDR3. Trimming left V 3 bases short and J 4 bases short, with 7 bases between. From germline, CDR1 is SGHAT and CDR2 FQNNGV.

The rearrangement uses TRBV30 and TRBJ1-6, with D possibly TRBD1 on 6 matching bases. V was trimmed by 7 bases and J by 7 bases, leaving 11 bases between them. CDR1 GTSNPN and CDR2 SVGIG come from the germline V gene (reference sequence). The CDR3 has 12 residues. The CDR3 DNA reads TGTGCCTTCGCAGGGGACAATTCACCCCTCCACTTT. Its translation is CAFAGDNSPLHF.

J is TRBJ1-5 and V is TRBV7-2, with D perhaps matching TRBD1 (6 bases). CDR3 length equals 19 residues. The germline V gene encodes CDR1 SGHTA and CDR2 FQGNSA. The V and J ends lost 5 bases and 0 bases respectively, with 23 bases between them. The CDR3 DNA reads TGTGCCAGCAGCCCTGAGGTGGGGGGGGGCGCCGGTAGCAATCAGCCCCAGCATTTT. Its translation is CASSPEVGGGAGSNQPQHF.